What follows is one T cell receptor (beta chain) and its context. Its antigen is undetermined. The source of the sample is a study of cytomegalovirus exposure and HLA in healthy donors. Broader study findings: Later analysis placed DRB1 highest and HLA-C lowest in TCR association rates, which differed by HLA locus. As a later analysis showed, a missense DCLRE1C variant was linked to trimming of TCR beta V- and J-genes.

The PCR ran on 60 Vbeta and 13 Jbeta primers. Generated by immunoSEQ multiplex PCR, the TCRdb table keeps only in-frame clones and is missing some. The sample lists over 110,000 clones; roughly 80% were seen once. The germline CDR1 and CDR2 sequences are SGDLS and YYNGEE. There are 13 residues in the CDR3. V was pared by 2 bases and J by 4 bases, with 9 bases between. Specimen: PBMCs. The receptor comes from a female donor in good health and CMV-seronegative. The rearrangement uses TRBV9 and TRBJ1-2; D gene unclear. The chain's CDR3 is CASSVREIYGYTF. In DNA form, the CDR3 reads TGTGCCAGCAGCGTTCGGGAGATCTATGGCTACACCTTC.